The present entry profiles one T cell receptor beta chain with its context. What it binds is not known. Here immunoSEQ multiplex PCR was the method, and the copy in TCRdb shows in-frame clones only, minus some. This sample has 50,000 to 85,000 clones; 84% occur once, and the top ten carry roughly 15%. This record belongs to a study of a mutant IDH1 vaccine in newly diagnosed glioma. Time point described: week 23, last vaccination. Vaccination used 300 ug of mutant IDH1 20-mer peptide per dose, with topical imiquimod. The CDR3 runs to 11 residues. Germline V CDR1 and CDR2: SGHDT, YYEEEE. V was shortened by 2 bases and J by 2 bases, with 0 bases between the two germline ends.

The sequences come from PBMCs, collected from a glioma patient whose treatment included an IDH1 peptide vaccine. The V gene is TRBV5-6, the J gene TRBJ2-3; no clear D gene. The clonotype originates from a man between 18 and 29 years old with glioma. In DNA form, the CDR3 reads TGTGCCAGCAGCTTCACAGATACGCAGTATTTT. It codes for CASSFTDTQYF.